This record looks at one T cell receptor beta chain sequence and its context. Germline V lookup: CDR1 SNHLY, CDR2 FYNNEI. The CDR3 is made up of 13 amino acids. Trimming took off 2 bases at V and 2 bases at J, with 6 bases between the two ends. The table came from immunoSEQ multiplex PCR; TCRdb's copy has only in-frame clones and leaves some out. Of approximately 97,000 clones listed, approximately 85% are singletons. The data belong to a study of blood T cell repertoires in COVID-19. Overall study: The samples span acute and convalescent COVID-19 from the United States, Italy and Spain. T cells, B-cell-depleted T cells, or PBMCs provided the cDNA or gDNA that served as material.

The source material was peripheral blood. This rearrangement joins TRBV2 to TRBJ2-5, with a tentative D call TRBD2 (5 bases). The clonotype comes from a human donor in a cohort sampled during active COVID-19. The CDR3 DNA reads TGTGCCAGCAGTGAATGGAGGCAAGAGACCCAGTACTTC. Its translation is CASSEWRQETQYF.